This TCR beta chain is from a study of identical twins. Whole-study results and caveats: Conclusions rested on cross-sectional statistics rather than following the same donors. Invariant populations such as MAIT and iNKT cells could partly muddle zero-insertion analyses.

As concerns this clonotype: Its target is not known.

TCRdb reprocessed the 5' RACE reads with MiXCR, giving one entry per CDR3 protein. This sample carries roughly 1,500,000 distinct CDR3 sequences, under 35% of them seen once, and the ten largest clones take 0.25% to 0.3%. V was pared by 4 bases and J by 6 bases, with 12 bases between. This CDR3 has 13 residues. Germline loops: CDR1 SGHNT, CDR2 YYREEE (reference sequence). Sequencing input: cord blood. The chain employs TRBV5-4 and TRBJ2-3, with no clear D. The clonotype was recovered from a newborn girl in good health. The DNA for the CDR3 is TGTGCCAGCAGCCCCCCTAGGGTCGATACGCAGTATTTT. This encodes CASSPPRVDTQYF.